This T cell receptor (beta chain) was obtained from a study of T cell changes during pregnancy in multiple sclerosis. Germline-derived CDR1 and CDR2 are LGHNA and YNFKEQ. J gave up 0 bases and V 4 bases, and 9 bases lay outside the gene matches. The CDR3 extends over 18 amino acids. Libraries were prepared by immunoSEQ multiplex PCR; TCRdb keeps only in-frame clonotypes and omits some of them. Of about 79,000 clones in the sample, approximately 92% are singletons; the top ten hold 0.65% to 0.95%. This TCR came from a female donor in good health, enrolled as a control in a pregnancy study. The chain recombines TRBV4-2 with TRBJ2-2; TRBD1 aligns across 9 bases. Sequenced material: peripheral blood, taken in the second trimester of pregnancy. The CDR3 region is CASSPAGGTGPNTGELFF. The CDR3 DNA reads as TGTGCCAGCAGCCCCGCTGGGGGGACAGGGCCGAACACCGGGGAGCTGTTTTTT.